The 12 T cell receptor beta chains given below trace back to one sample, sequenced in a study of T-cell reconstitution after alpha-beta-depleted transplantation in children. The authors prepared the TCRbeta library with unique molecular identifiers. From the PCR reads, TCRdb called clonotypes with MiXCR, one entry per CDR3 protein. The data contain fewer than 450,000 distinct CDR3 sequences, 16% of them singletons. Sequencing was performed on PBMCs, mostly from graft donor cells, taken 360 days after TCRalphabeta/CD19-depleted stem cell transplant. The source of these receptors is a male patient under 10 years old who had a stem cell transplant for acute lymphoblastic leukemia, so the T cells may come from the graft donor.

The rearrangement uses TRBV20-1 and TRBJ2-1, with TRBD2 matching over 7 bases. The CDR3 totals 15 residues. Germline V CDR1 and CDR2: DFQATT, SNEGSKA (reference sequence). The junction had 9 bases not matched to a gene; V was cut back by 3 bases and J by 4 bases. Here the CDR3 DNA reads TGCAGTGCTAGCAAGACTAGCCTTCCATACAATGAGCAGTTCTTC. Its translation is CSASKTSLPYNEQFF.

This clonotype has only a few counts. The chain links TRBV20-1 to TRBJ2-3; no clear D gene. V gave up 4 bases and J gave up 1 base, with 6 bases separating them. The CDR3 totals 12 residues. The germline CDR1 and CDR2 sequences are DFQATT and SNEGSKA (reference sequence). The CDR3 loop reads CSATWGTDTQYF. The CDR3 nucleotides are TGCAGTGCTACCTGGGGCACAGATACGCAGTATTTT.

In its sample, this clonotype was seen once. This chain connects TRBV4-1 to TRBJ1-2; a weak D match, TRBD1 (6 bases). The CDR3 consists of 14 residues. In germline, CDR1 is MGHRA, CDR2 YSYEKL. V dropped 6 bases and J dropped 8 bases, with 19 bases sitting between them. CDR3: CASRPGSTGNGYTF. The CDR3 DNA is TGCGCCAGCAGGCCCGGTAGCACAGGGAACGGCTACACCTTC.

The chain joins TRBV4-3 to TRBJ2-7; 9 nucleotides align to TRBD2. With 0 bases clipped from V and 3 bases from J, the junction kept 6 bases outside the gene matches. The CDR3 sequence is 16 residues long. Germline lookup yields CDR1 LGHNA and CDR2 YSLEER. CDR3 protein: CASSQDPGLAYYEQYF. CDR3 DNA: TGCGCCAGCAGCCAAGATCCGGGACTAGCATACTACGAGCAGTACTTC.

This clonotype was picked up many times. The chain joins TRBV29-1 to TRBJ2-1, with D maybe TRBD2 (5 bases). Trimming took 6 bases from V and 0 from J, leaving 12 bases between them. Germline V gene data show CDR1 as SQVTM and CDR2 as ANQGSEA. This CDR3 spans 14 amino acids. The CDR3 DNA follows: TGCAGCGTCCGGGGTTCTAGCTCCTACAATGAGCAGTTCTTC. Amino acids: CSVRGSSSYNEQFF.

This clonotype was observed once. The rearrangement links TRBV7-9 to TRBJ2-6; D is ambiguous. Germline CDR1 is SEHNR and CDR2 is FQNEAQ (reference sequence). The CDR3 is made up of 14 amino acids. The ends were cut back, 3 bases at V and 2 bases at J, with 5 bases in the middle. The CDR3 spells CASSFQTGANVLTF. CDR3 in DNA: TGTGCCAGCAGCTTTCAGACTGGGGCCAACGTCCTGACTTTC.

This chain connects TRBV7-9 to TRBJ1-6; 8 nucleotides match TRBD1. With V trimmed by 4 bases and J by 2 bases, 4 bases remained unmatched. The CDR3 loop spans 16 amino acids. Germline V gene sequence: CDR1 SEHNR, CDR2 FQNEAQ (reference sequence). CDR3 DNA sequence: TGTGCCAGCAGCTCGACAGGGGTCACCTATAATTCACCCCTCCACTTT. It encodes CASSSTGVTYNSPLHF.

This clonotype was seen repeatedly, ten times or more. V gene TRBV12-3 or TRBV12-4 combines with J gene TRBJ2-1, with D possibly TRBD1 on 5 matching bases. This CDR3 has 13 residues. V lost 2 bases to trimming and J lost 5 bases, with 7 bases between them. The CDR3 is CASSLQGDNEQFF. As DNA, the CDR3 is TGTGCCAGCAGTTTACAGGGTGACAATGAGCAGTTCTTC.

This clonotype was picked up many times. The gene calls are TRBV10-1 and TRBJ2-3; TRBD1 might be the D (5 bases). The V end lost 2 bases, the J end lost 2 bases, and 8 bases lay between the germline ends. The germline V gene encodes CDR1 WNHNN and CDR2 SYGVQD (reference sequence). CDR3 length: 14 amino acids. The CDR3 here is CASSEGHLTDTQYF. DNA for the CDR3: TGCGCCAGCAGTGAGGGACATCTCACAGATACGCAGTATTTT.

This clonotype was recorded a few times. The chain employs TRBV6-5 and TRBJ2-1, with unresolved D. Germline-derived CDR1 and CDR2 are MNHEY and SVGAGI. Between the trimmed V and J ends, which lost 2 bases and 6 bases, there was a span of 14 bases. The CDR3 is 15 residues long. In nucleotides, the CDR3 is TGTGCCAGCAGTTACGGCCATCATACTGGCAATGAGCAGTTCTTC. Amino acids: CASSYGHHTGNEQFF.

Only a few counts were recorded for this clonotype. The chain carries TRBV12-3 or TRBV12-4 and TRBJ1-2; 9 nucleotides agree with TRBD1. The trim removed 6 bases at V and 6 bases at J, leaving 5 bases unmatched. This CDR3 region has 13 residues. The CDR3 region has the DNA TGTGCCAGCAGGGGCTGGACAGGGGATGGCTACACCTTC. Translated, it gives CASRGWTGDGYTF.

There are a few counts of this clonotype. J is TRBJ2-5 and V is TRBV12-3 or TRBV12-4; D is perhaps TRBD1 or TRBD2 (7 bases each). Trimming pared 6 bases from V and 5 bases from J, leaving 16 bases between. The CDR3 covers 14 residues. CDR3 in DNA: TGTGCCAGCAGGGGCCAGGGGGGGGCGGAGACCCAGTACTTC. Protein: CASRGQGGAETQYF.